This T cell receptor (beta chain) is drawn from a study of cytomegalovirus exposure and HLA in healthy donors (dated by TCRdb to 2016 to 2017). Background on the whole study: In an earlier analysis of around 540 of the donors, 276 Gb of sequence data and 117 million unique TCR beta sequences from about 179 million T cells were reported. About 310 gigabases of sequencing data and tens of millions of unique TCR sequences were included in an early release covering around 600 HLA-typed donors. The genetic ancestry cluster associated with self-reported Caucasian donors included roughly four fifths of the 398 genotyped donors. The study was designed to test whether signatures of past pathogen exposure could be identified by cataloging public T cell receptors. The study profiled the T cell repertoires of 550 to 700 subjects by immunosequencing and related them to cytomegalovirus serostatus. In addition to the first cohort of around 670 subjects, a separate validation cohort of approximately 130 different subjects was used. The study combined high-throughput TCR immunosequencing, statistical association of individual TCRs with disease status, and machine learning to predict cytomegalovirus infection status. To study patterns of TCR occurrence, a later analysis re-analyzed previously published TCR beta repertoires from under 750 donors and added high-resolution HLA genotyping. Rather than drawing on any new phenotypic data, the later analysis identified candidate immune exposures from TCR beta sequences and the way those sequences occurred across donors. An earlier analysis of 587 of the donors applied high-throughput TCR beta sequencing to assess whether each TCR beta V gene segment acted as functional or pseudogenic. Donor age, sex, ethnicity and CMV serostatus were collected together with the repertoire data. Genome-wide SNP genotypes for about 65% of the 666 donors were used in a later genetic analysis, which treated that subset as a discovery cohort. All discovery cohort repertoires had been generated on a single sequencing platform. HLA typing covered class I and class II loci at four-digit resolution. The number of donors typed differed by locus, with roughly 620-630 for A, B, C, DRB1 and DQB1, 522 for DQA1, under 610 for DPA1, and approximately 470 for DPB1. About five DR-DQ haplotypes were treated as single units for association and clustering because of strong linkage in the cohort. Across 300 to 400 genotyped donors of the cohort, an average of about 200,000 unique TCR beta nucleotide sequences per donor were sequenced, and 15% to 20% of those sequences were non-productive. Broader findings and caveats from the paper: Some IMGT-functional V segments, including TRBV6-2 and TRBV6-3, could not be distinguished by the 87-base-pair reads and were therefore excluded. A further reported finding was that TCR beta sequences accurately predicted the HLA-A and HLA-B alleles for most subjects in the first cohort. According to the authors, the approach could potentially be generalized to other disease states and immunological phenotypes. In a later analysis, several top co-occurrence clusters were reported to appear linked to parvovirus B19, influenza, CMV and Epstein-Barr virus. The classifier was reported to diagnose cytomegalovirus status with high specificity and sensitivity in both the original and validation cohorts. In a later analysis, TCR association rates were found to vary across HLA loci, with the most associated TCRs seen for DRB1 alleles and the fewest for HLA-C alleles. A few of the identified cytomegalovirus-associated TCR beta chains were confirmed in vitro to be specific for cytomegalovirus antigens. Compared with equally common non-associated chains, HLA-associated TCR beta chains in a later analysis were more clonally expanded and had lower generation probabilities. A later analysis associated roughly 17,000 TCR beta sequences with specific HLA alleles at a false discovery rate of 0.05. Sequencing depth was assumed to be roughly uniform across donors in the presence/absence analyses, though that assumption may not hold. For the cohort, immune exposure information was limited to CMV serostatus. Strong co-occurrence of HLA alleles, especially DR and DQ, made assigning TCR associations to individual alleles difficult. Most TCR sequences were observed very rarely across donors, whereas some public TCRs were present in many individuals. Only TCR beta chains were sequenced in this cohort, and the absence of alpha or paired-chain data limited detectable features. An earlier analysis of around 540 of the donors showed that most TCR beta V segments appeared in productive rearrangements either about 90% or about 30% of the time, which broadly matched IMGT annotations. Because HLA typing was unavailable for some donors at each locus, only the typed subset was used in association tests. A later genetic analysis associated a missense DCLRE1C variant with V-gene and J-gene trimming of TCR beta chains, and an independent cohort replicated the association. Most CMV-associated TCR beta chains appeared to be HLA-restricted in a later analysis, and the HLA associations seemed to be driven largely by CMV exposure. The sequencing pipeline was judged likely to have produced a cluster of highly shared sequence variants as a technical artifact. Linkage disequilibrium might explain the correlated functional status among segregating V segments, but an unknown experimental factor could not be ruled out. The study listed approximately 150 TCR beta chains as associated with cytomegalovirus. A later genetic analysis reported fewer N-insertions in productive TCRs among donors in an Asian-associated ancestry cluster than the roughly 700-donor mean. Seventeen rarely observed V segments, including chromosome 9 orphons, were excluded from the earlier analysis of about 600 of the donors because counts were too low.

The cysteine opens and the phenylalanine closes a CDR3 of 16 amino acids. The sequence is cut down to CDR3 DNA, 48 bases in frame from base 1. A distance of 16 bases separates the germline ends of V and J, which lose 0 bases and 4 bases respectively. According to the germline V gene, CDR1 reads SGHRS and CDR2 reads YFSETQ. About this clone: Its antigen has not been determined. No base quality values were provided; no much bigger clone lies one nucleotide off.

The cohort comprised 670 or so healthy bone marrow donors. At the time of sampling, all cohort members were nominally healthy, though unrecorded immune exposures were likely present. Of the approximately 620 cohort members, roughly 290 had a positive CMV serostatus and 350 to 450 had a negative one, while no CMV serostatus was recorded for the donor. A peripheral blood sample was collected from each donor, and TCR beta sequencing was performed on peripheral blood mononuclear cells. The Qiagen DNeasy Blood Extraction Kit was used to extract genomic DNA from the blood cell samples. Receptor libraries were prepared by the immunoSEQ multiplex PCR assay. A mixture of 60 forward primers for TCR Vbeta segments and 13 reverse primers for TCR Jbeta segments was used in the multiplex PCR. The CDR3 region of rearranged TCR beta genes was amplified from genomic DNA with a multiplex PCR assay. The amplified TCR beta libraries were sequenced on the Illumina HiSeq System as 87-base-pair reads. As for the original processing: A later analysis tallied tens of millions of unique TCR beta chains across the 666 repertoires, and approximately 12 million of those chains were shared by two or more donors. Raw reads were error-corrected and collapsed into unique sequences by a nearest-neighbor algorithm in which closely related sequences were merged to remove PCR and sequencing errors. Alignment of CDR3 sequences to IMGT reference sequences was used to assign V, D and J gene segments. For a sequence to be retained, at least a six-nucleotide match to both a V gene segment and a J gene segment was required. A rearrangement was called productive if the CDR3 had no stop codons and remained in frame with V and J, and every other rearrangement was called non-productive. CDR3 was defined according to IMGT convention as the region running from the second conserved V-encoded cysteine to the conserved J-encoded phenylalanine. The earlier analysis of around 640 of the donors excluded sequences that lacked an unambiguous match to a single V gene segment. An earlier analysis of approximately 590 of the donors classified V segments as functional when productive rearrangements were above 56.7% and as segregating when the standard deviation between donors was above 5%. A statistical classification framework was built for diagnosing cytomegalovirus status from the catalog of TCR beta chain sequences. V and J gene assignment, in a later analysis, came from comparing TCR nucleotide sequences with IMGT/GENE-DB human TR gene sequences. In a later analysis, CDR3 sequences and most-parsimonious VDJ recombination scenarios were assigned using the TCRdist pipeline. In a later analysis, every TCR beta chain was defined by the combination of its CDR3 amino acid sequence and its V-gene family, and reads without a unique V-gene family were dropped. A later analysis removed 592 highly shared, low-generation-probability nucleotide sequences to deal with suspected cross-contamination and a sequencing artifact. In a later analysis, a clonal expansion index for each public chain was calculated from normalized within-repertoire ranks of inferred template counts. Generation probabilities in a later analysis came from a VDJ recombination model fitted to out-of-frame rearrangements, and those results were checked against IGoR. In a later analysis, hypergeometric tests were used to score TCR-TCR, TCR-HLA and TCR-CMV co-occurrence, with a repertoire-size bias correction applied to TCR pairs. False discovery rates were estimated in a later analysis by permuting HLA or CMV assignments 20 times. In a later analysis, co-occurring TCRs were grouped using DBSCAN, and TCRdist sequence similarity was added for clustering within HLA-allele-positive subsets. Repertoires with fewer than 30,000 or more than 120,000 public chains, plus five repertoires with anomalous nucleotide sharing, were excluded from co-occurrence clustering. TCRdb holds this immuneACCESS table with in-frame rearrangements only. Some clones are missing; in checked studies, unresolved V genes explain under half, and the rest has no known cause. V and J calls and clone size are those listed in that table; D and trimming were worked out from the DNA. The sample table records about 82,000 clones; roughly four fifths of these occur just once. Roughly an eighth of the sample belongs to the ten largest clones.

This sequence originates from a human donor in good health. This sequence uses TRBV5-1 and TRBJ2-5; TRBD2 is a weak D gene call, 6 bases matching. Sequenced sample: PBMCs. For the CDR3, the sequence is CASSLAVGRGGETQYF. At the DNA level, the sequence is TGCGCCAGCAGCTTGGCGGTTGGGCGGGGAGGAGAGACCCAGTACTTC.